The text below deals with one T cell receptor beta chain. Its specificity is unknown. Amplification used 60 Vbeta primers and 13 Jbeta primers. Clones were read by immunoSEQ multiplex PCR, and TCRdb kept only the in-frame ones, dropping some. The profile shows 77,000 or so clones, about 71% of them singletons. The source of the sample is a study of cytomegalovirus exposure and HLA in healthy donors. The study's findings and limits: An Asian-associated ancestry cluster reportedly showed fewer N-insertions than the approximately 700-donor mean in a later analysis. 87-base-pair reads could not separate some V segments, including TRBV6-2 and TRBV6-3.

The length of the CDR3 is 14 residues. Trimming removed 5 bases from V and 5 bases from J, with 12 bases in between. In germline, CDR1 is PRHDT, CDR2 FYEKMQ (reference sequence). Sequencing was carried out using PBMCs. The chain has TRBV13 and TRBJ2-2; TRBD2 is a possible D gene (6 bases). The receptor was isolated from a woman in her forties in good health and CMV-seronegative. CDR3 coding DNA: TGTGCCAGCAGCCGGCAGGCGGGGACCGGGGAGCTGTTTTTT. Translation gives CASSRQAGTGELFF.